The 32 T cell receptor beta chains presented below share a single source sample, sequenced in a study of Ad26.COV2.S vaccination and SARS-CoV-2 variants. Generated by immunoSEQ multiplex PCR, the TCRdb table keeps only in-frame clones and is missing some. Of around 240,000 clones listed, more than 75% are singletons. Treatment of the sample: some 19 received Ad26.COV2.S at low or high dose, single or two shots; roughly five received placebo; per-sample allocation not given. At day 63 after the first vaccine or placebo injection, samples were drawn. The sample in question was peripheral blood, obtained in a trial of Ad26.COV2.S vaccine versus placebo. These receptors all stem from a person between 18 and 59 years old who received the Ad26.COV2.S COVID-19 vaccine or a placebo.

The genes are TRBV9 and TRBJ2-7, with 13 bases that match TRBD2. The CDR3 runs to 16 residues. Germline V lookup: CDR1 SGDLS, CDR2 YYNGEE. The J segment lost 4 bases and the V segment lost 3 bases, leaving 7 bases of the junction unmatched. CDR3 sequence: CASSASGTSGIYEQYF. The CDR3 nucleotides are TGTGCCAGCAGCGCCTCCGGGACTAGCGGGATTTACGAGCAGTACTTC.

The chain couples TRBV28 to TRBJ1-1; D is possibly TRBD1 (5 bases). This CDR3 contains 13 residues. Germline loops: CDR1 MDHEN, CDR2 SYDVKM. V was trimmed by 6 bases and J by 5 bases, leaving 13 bases between them. The chain's CDR3 is CASRNQGTTEAFF. The CDR3 region has the DNA TGTGCCAGCAGGAATCAGGGTACAACTGAAGCTTTCTTT. The whole variable domain, remainder taken from reference TRBV28 and TRBJ1-1, is DVKVTQSSRYLVKRTGEKVFLECVQDMDHENMFWYRQDPGLGLRLIYFSYDVKMKEKGDIPEGYSVSREKKERFSLILESASTNQTSMYLCASRNQGTTEAFFGQGTRLTVV.

J is TRBJ1-5 and V is TRBV27; the D gene is possibly TRBD1 (6 bases). This CDR3 is built from 13 residues. Deletions cut 4 bases from V and 5 bases from J, with 9 bases between. CDR1 and CDR2 from the germline V gene are MNHEY and SMNVEV (reference sequence). CDR3 bases: TGTGCCAGCAGTTCGACAGGATATCAGCCCCAGCATTTT. As protein: CASSSTGYQPQHF.

This sequence joins TRBV7-9 and TRBJ2-3; weak D call: TRBD2 (5 bases). The CDR3 has 18 residues. Looked up from germline, CDR1 is SEHNR and CDR2 is FQNEAQ (reference sequence). V was shortened by 5 bases and J by 3 bases, with 24 bases between the two germline ends. CDR3 region: CASSPLGRVIRGTDTQYF. The CDR3 DNA reads TGTGCCAGCAGCCCTCTCGGGCGGGTAATTCGTGGGACAGATACGCAGTATTTT.

The chain carries TRBV6-5 and TRBJ1-2, with D tentatively TRBD1 (5 bases). Germline-derived CDR1 and CDR2 are MNHEY and SVGAGI. The CDR3 is 13 residues long. V dropped 0 bases and J dropped 8 bases, with 10 bases sitting between them. CDR3 in amino acids: CASSYSPQEGYTF. The CDR3, as DNA: TGTGCCAGCAGTTACTCCCCACAGGAAGGCTACACCTTC.

This clone has just one count. The chain couples TRBV6-1 to TRBJ2-7, with 8 positions matching TRBD2. From germline, CDR1 is MNHNS and CDR2 SASEGT. Losses at the gene ends were 3 bases for V and 0 bases for J; bases not matched to a gene: 7. This CDR3 has 16 amino acids. The DNA for the CDR3 is TGTGCCAGCAGTGATGTAGCGGGACGGAGCTCCTACGAGCAGTACTTC. It is translated as CASSDVAGRSSYEQYF.

This clone was observed once. V usage is TRBV5-1 and J usage is TRBJ2-3; TRBD2 matches at 9 bases. With V trimmed by 7 bases and J by 6 bases, 9 bases remained unmatched. Per the germline V gene, CDR1 is SGHRS and CDR2 is YFSETQ. The CDR3 spans 14 residues. The CDR3 DNA follows: TGCGCCAGCCGCCCGGGGGCGGGGGGGGATACGCAGTATTTT. Protein product: CASRPGAGGDTQYF.

J is TRBJ1-2 and V is TRBV28; possible D gene TRBD1, 5 bases. Looked up from germline, CDR1 is MDHEN and CDR2 is SYDVKM. The CDR3 has 14 residues. The germline V and J ends were trimmed by 7 bases and 1 base, with 13 bases remaining between them. CDR3 residues: CASTSDRFNYGYTF. The DNA for the CDR3 is TGTGCCAGCACCTCCGACAGATTTAACTATGGCTACACCTTC.

The rearrangement joins TRBV5-6 to TRBJ2-7; D might be TRBD1 (6 bases). CDR1 is SGHDT and CDR2 is YYEEEE in the germline V gene. The CDR3 spans 14 residues. Trimming left V 1 base short and J 0 bases short, with 8 bases between. Written as DNA, the CDR3 is TGTGCCAGCAGCTTGACAGGGACCTCCTACGAGCAGTACTTC. Translated, it gives CASSLTGTSYEQYF.

The chain has TRBV2 and TRBJ2-7; D possibly corresponds to TRBD2 (6 bases). Germline CDR1 SNHLY, CDR2 FYNNEI. The length of the CDR3 is 14 residues. V was cut by 8 bases and J by 0 bases, with 14 bases left in between. CDR3 protein: CASYSGLSSYEQYF. The CDR3 DNA follows: TGTGCCAGCTATAGCGGTCTGAGCTCCTACGAGCAGTACTTC.

Concerning this clone itself: The sample holds other DNA sequences that translate to the same CDR3. J is TRBJ2-2 and V is TRBV5-1; D gene uncertain. Trimming removed 0 bases at V and 1 base at J, with 4 bases between. The CDR3 is made up of 14 amino acids. Germline CDR1 and CDR2: SGHRS and YFSETQ. The CDR3 sequence is CASSLAGNTGELFF. In DNA form, the CDR3 reads TGCGCCAGCAGCTTGGCAGGGAACACCGGGGAGCTGTTTTTT.

J is TRBJ1-2 and V is TRBV27; D is unclear. V lost 5 bases and J 4 bases, leaving 11 bases between the germline ends. The CDR3 consists of 13 residues. CDR1 MNHEY and CDR2 SMNVEV come from the germline V gene (reference sequence). The chain's CDR3 is CASSQKETYGYTF. The DNA for the CDR3 is TGTGCCAGCAGTCAAAAGGAGACCTATGGCTACACCTTC.

A remark on this clone: Other DNA sequences in the sample encode the same CDR3. V usage is TRBV18 and J usage is TRBJ1-1; 9 bases agree with TRBD1. J gave up 4 bases and V 0 bases, and 3 bases lay outside the gene matches. The CDR3 runs 15 residues. CDR1 is KGHSH, CDR2 LQKENI, per germline. The CDR3 spells CASSPPDRGGTEAFF. In DNA form, the CDR3 reads TGTGCCAGCTCACCACCGGACAGGGGTGGCACTGAAGCTTTCTTT.

V gene TRBV18 combines with J gene TRBJ2-1; 7 positions match TRBD2. Per the germline V gene, CDR1 is KGHSH and CDR2 is LQKENI. The CDR3 contains 18 residues. Unmatched junction bases numbered 14, after V lost 0 bases and J lost 6 bases. The CDR3 reads CASSPPMGGSSEPNEQFF. CDR3 DNA sequence: TGTGCCAGCTCACCACCTATGGGGGGGAGTTCAGAGCCCAATGAGCAGTTCTTC.

This sequence joins TRBV7-2 and TRBJ2-7; D unclear. Trimming left V 5 bases short and J 5 bases short, with 13 bases between. Looked up from germline, CDR1 is SGHTA and CDR2 is FQGNSA. This CDR3 is built from 13 residues. The CDR3 spells CASSPEVSDEQYF. CDR3 sequence (DNA): TGTGCCAGCAGCCCCGAGGTCTCGGACGAGCAGTACTTC.

The chain couples TRBV15 to TRBJ2-1; 7 bases line up with TRBD1. CDR3 length: 14 residues. Trimming removed 1 base from V and 6 bases from J; junction bases left unmatched: 3. Per germline, CDR1 LNHNV and CDR2 YYDKDF (reference sequence). CDR3 DNA sequence: TGTGCCACCAGCAGAGTGGACAGGATCAATGAGCAGTTCTTC. Its protein product is CATSRVDRINEQFF.

CDR3 sequence reads: CASAPRGGEPEQFF. CDR3 DNA sequence: TGTGCCAGCGCCCCCCGGGGTGGGGAGCCTGAGCAGTTCTTC. The chain recombines TRBV7-3 with TRBJ2-1; maybe TRBD2 (5 bases). Per the germline V gene, CDR1 is SGHTA and CDR2 is FQGTGA. CDR3 length equals 14 residues. Trimming took 8 bases from V and 9 from J, leaving 20 bases between them.

The J gene is TRBJ2-3, the V gene TRBV29-1; no firm D call. CDR1 is SQVTM, CDR2 ANQGSEA, per germline. V lost 4 bases, J lost 2 bases, and 10 bases lay in between. The length of the CDR3 is 13 residues. In nucleotides, the CDR3 is TGCAGCGTTGGGGGAATAGTCACAGATACGCAGTATTTT. It translates to CSVGGIVTDTQYF.

The chain has TRBV4-3 and TRBJ2-1; 8 bases agree with TRBD2. The CDR3 extends over 15 amino acids. J was trimmed by 4 bases and V by 5 bases; bases with no gene match: 7. Looked up from germline, CDR1 is LGHNA and CDR2 is YSLEER. CDR3 sequence (DNA): TGCGCCAGCAGCTCCCGACTAGCGCAATACAATGAGCAGTTCTTC. Translation: CASSSRLAQYNEQFF.

V is TRBV5-1 and J is TRBJ2-1; tentative D call: TRBD2 (5 bases). The CDR3 contains 16 residues. Trimming shortened V by 0 bases and J by 6 bases, and 16 bases separated the two germline ends. The germline gives CDR1 SGHRS, CDR2 YFSETQ. The CDR3 DNA reads as TGCGCCAGCAGCTTGGCGCTGCTAGCAAATAGCAATGAGCAGTTCTTC. It encodes CASSLALLANSNEQFF.

Only one count was recorded for this clone. V is TRBV10-3 and J is TRBJ2-7; a weak D match, TRBD2 (5 bases). The CDR3 is 14 residues long. The germline gives CDR1 ENHRY, CDR2 SYGVKD. V lost 2 bases and J lost 6, with 14 bases in between. CDR3 nucleotides: TGTGCCATCAGTGAGGGGCGGGTGTTGGGCGAGCAGTACTTC. This encodes CAISEGRVLGEQYF.

The rearrangement links TRBV7-3 to TRBJ2-5, with TRBD2 identical over 10 bases. Looked up from germline, CDR1 is SGHTA and CDR2 is FQGTGA. This CDR3 has 16 residues. V lost 6 bases and J lost 4; bases outside the gene matches: 11. Here the CDR3 DNA reads TGTGCCAGCAGTCTTAGCGGGAGGAGCGGAGGAGAGACCCAGTACTTC. Protein: CASSLSGRSGGETQYF.

The V and J genes are TRBV9 and TRBJ2-5; 14 nucleotides align to TRBD2. CDR3 size: 16 residues. The trim removed 4 bases at V and 1 base at J, leaving 3 bases unmatched. Germline V lookup: CDR1 SGDLS, CDR2 YYNGEE. The CDR3 region is CASSPGTSGGQETQYF. CDR3 coding DNA: TGTGCCAGCAGCCCCGGGACTAGCGGGGGCCAAGAGACCCAGTACTTC.

This clone was seen just once. The gene calls are TRBV19 and TRBJ2-7, with TRBD1 matching 9 bases. Germline lookup yields CDR1 LNHDA and CDR2 SQIVND (reference sequence). This CDR3 has 14 amino acids. The ends lost 9 bases at V and 4 bases at J; junction bases unmatched: 10. The CDR3 protein is CASSLQGARYEQYF. The CDR3 region has the DNA TGTGCCAGCAGTCTACAGGGGGCGCGTTACGAGCAGTACTTC.

The genes are TRBV27 and TRBJ2-7; TRBD2 matches 10 bases. The J segment lost 3 bases and the V segment lost 5 bases, leaving 16 bases of the junction unmatched. Germline V gives CDR1 MNHEY, CDR2 SMNVEV (reference sequence). The CDR3 has 18 amino acids. The CDR3 reads CASSPRRTSGHKYYEQYF. In DNA, the CDR3 is TGTGCCAGCAGTCCAAGGCGGACTAGCGGTCATAAATACTACGAGCAGTACTTC.

Here the CDR3 reads CASSQALGGGVTEAFF. The CDR3 coding sequence is TGTGCCAGCAGCCAAGCTTTAGGGGGAGGGGTCACTGAAGCTTTCTTT. V gene TRBV3-1 (or the pseudogene TRBV3-2) combines with J gene TRBJ1-1; tentatively, D is TRBD1 (6 bases). The CDR3 sequence is 16 residues long. V lost 1 base to trimming and J lost 4 bases, with 16 bases between them. CDR1 is LGHDT, CDR2 YNNKEL, per germline (reference sequence).

V gene TRBV10-3 combines with J gene TRBJ1-5; D uncertain. V lost 4 bases and J lost 1, with 5 bases in between. Germline lookup yields CDR1 ENHRY and CDR2 SYGVKD. There are 13 residues in the CDR3. The CDR3, as DNA: TGTGCCATCAGTGTTAACAGCAATCAGCCCCAGCATTTT. Translation gives CAISVNSNQPQHF.

The chain couples TRBV4-3 to TRBJ1-2; no firm D call. The CDR3 is 15 amino acids. V shed 0 bases and J shed 1 base, with 9 bases lying between them. Germline CDR1 reads LGHNA; CDR2 reads YSLEER. Here the CDR3 reads CASSQERDFNYGYTF. In nucleotides, the CDR3 is TGCGCCAGCAGCCAAGAGCGAGATTTTAACTATGGCTACACCTTC.

The V gene is TRBV7-3, the J gene TRBJ2-1; D is undetermined. V shed 2 bases and J shed 0 bases, with 11 bases lying between them. This CDR3 is built from 16 residues. Germline V CDR1 and CDR2: SGHTA, FQGTGA. In DNA, the CDR3 is TGTGCCAGCAGCTTAGACACATTGAGCTCCTACAATGAGCAGTTCTTC. It encodes CASSLDTLSSYNEQFF.

The V call is TRBV19, the J call TRBJ2-3; D gene ambiguous. The CDR3 has 13 residues. Trimming took 5 bases from V and 8 from J, leaving 14 bases between them. Germline lookup yields CDR1 LNHDA and CDR2 SQIVND (reference sequence). This chain's CDR3 is CASSQFHYSTQYF. In nucleotides, the CDR3 is TGTGCCAGTAGTCAGTTCCACTACAGTACGCAGTATTTT.

The rearrangement uses TRBV28 and TRBJ2-5; TRBD1 matches 7 bases. Germline CDR1 and CDR2: MDHEN and SYDVKM. The junction had 7 bases not matched to a gene; V was cut back by 5 bases and J by 1 base. The CDR3 sequence is 15 residues long. The CDR3 reads CASSPGQDFQETQYF. Here the CDR3 DNA reads TGTGCCAGCAGTCCCGGACAGGACTTCCAAGAGACCCAGTACTTC.

The chain is built from TRBV7-2 and TRBJ1-5, with D hard to call. This CDR3 has 16 amino acids. Germline V gene sequence: CDR1 SGHTA, CDR2 FQGNSA. V lost 1 base to trimming and J lost 4 bases, with 14 bases between them. The DNA for the CDR3 is TGTGCCAGCAGCTTAGATGCGACATTCAAAAATCAGCCCCAGCATTTT. Translated, it gives CASSLDATFKNQPQHF.